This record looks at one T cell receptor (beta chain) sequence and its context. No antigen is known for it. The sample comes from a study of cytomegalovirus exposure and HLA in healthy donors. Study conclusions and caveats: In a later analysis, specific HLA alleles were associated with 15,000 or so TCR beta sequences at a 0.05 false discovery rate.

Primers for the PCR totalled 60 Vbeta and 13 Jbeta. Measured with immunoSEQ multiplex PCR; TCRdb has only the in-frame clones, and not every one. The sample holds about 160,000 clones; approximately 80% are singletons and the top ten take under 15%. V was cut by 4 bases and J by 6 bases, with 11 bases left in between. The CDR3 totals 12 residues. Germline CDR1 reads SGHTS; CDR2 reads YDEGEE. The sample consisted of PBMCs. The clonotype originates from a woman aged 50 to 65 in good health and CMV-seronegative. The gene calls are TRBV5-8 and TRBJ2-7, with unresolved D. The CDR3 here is CASSRAAFEQYF. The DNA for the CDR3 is TGTGCCAGCAGCCGCGCCGCGTTCGAGCAGTACTTC. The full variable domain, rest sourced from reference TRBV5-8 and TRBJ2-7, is EAGVTQSPTHLIKTRGQQATLRCSPISGHTSVYWYQQALGLGLQFLLWYDEGEERNRGNFPPRFSGRQFPNYSSELNVNALELEDSALYLCASSRAAFEQYFGPGTRLTVT.